The rows below give T cell receptor beta chains drawn from one sample of a study of blood T cell repertoires in COVID-19. The method was immunoSEQ multiplex PCR; TCRdb's version includes in-frame clones alone and lacks a portion of them. The sample has a few hundred thousand clones; 88% are singletons. Sample: peripheral blood. The receptors derive from a human donor in a cohort sampled during active COVID-19. Both conserved end residues are part of each CDR3. D genes are given only for firm matches. The listing skips clone size in some rows; elsewhere it reads once, few, many or a size class.

CDR3 | DNA | V | D | size | J
CASSLLAGSPGTQYF | TGTGCCAGCAGCTTACTAGCGGGGTCCCCTGGGACCCAGTACTTC | TRBV7-2 | TRBD2 | once | TRBJ2-5
CASRPPGYYGYTF | TGTGCCAGCAGGCCCCCAGGGTATTATGGCTACACCTTC | TRBV12-3/TRBV12-4 | NA | NA | TRBJ1-2
CASNGQNTGELFF | TGTGCCAGCAACGGACAGAACACCGGGGAGCTGTTTTTT | TRBV2 | NA | NA | TRBJ2-2
CASSQENRVYNEQFF | TGCGCCAGCAGCCAAGAGAACAGGGTCTACAATGAGCAGTTCTTC | TRBV4-3 | NA | NA | TRBJ2-1
CASSVERYGYTF | TGTGCCAGCAGCGTAGAGAGGTATGGCTACACCTTC | TRBV9 | NA | NA | TRBJ1-2
CASSLAGEGSGGYTF | TGTGCCAGCAGCTTAGCGGGGGAGGGTTCAGGTGGCTACACCTTC | TRBV7-2 | NA | NA | TRBJ1-2
CASTPSTGYNYGYTF | TGCGCCAGCACCCCGTCAACAGGGTACAACTATGGCTACACCTTC | TRBV10-2 | NA | NA | TRBJ1-2
CASSLDWGGSTEAFF | TGCGCCAGCAGCTTGGATTGGGGGGGTAGCACTGAAGCTTTCTTT | TRBV5-1 | NA | few | TRBJ1-1
CASGLVGGSTGFAQYF | TGTGCTAGTGGTTTGGTAGGGGGATCTACGGGGTTTGCGCAGTATTTT | TRBV12-5 | NA | few | TRBJ2-3
CASSRTTGNTEAFF | TGTGCCAGCAGCCGAACGACAGGGAACACTGAAGCTTTCTTT | TRBV4-2 | NA | NA | TRBJ1-1
CASSLGLAGGEQYF | TGCGCCAGCAGCTTGGGACTAGCGGGAGGAGAGCAGTACTTC | TRBV5-1 | TRBD2 | NA | TRBJ2-7
CASSLDGRGIYSPLHF | TGCGCCAGCAGCTTGGATGGGCGGGGGATTTATTCACCCCTCCACTTT | TRBV5-1 | NA | NA | TRBJ1-6
CASSIPTGGLLPRDGEQFF | TGTGCCAGCAGCATACCGACAGGGGGCTTGCTCCCTAGAGACGGTGAGCAGTTCTTC | TRBV6-2/TRBV6-3 | TRBD1 | NA | TRBJ2-1
CASSQDWSYKNIQYF | TGCGCCAGCAGCCAAGATTGGTCCTACAAAAACATTCAGTACTTC | TRBV4-3 | NA | NA | TRBJ2-4
CASSMGLAYEQYF | TGTGCCAGTAGTATGGGGCTAGCCTACGAGCAGTACTTC | TRBV19 | NA | NA | TRBJ2-7
CASMGLSYNEQFF | TGTGCCAGCATGGGGCTCTCCTACAATGAGCAGTTCTTC | TRBV25-1 | NA | NA | TRBJ2-1
CASSLTSGDTGELFF | TGTGCCAGCAGCCTGACTAGCGGTGACACCGGGGAGCTGTTTTTT | TRBV9 | TRBD2 | once | TRBJ2-2
CASSQVQTGGYSNQPQHF | TGTGCCAGCAGCCAAGTTCAAACGGGAGGGTATAGCAATCAGCCCCAGCATTTT | TRBV3-1/TRBV3-2 | NA | once | TRBJ1-5
CATQTGQGKREQYF | TGTGCCACCCAAACGGGACAGGGGAAAAGGGAGCAGTACTTC | TRBV27 | TRBD1 | NA | TRBJ2-7
CASSSGRGAERNYGYTF | TGTGCCAGCAGCAGCGGGCGAGGCGCCGAGCGTAACTATGGCTACACCTTC | TRBV11-2 | NA | NA | TRBJ1-2
CASSGLGTSGSRDTQYF | TGTGCCAGCAGCGGTCTAGGGACTAGCGGGAGTCGGGATACGCAGTATTTT | TRBV7-2 | TRBD2 | NA | TRBJ2-3
CASSYSGERNQPQHF | TGTGCCAGCAGTTACTCGGGTGAGCGGAATCAGCCCCAGCATTTT | TRBV6-5 | NA | NA | TRBJ1-5
CASSSVTGANVLTF | TGTGCCAGCAGCTCTGTAACTGGGGCCAACGTCCTGACTTTC | TRBV7-2 | NA | few | TRBJ2-6
CASSSSDSSYEQYF | TGTGCCAGCAGCTCGTCCGACAGCTCCTACGAGCAGTACTTC | TRBV27 | NA | NA | TRBJ2-7
CASSPPKRGLAYEQYF | TGTGCCAGCAGCCCCCCTAAGAGAGGACTAGCCTACGAGCAGTACTTC | TRBV3-1/TRBV3-2 | TRBD2 | NA | TRBJ2-7
CASSPTGGFNSPLHF | TGTGCCAGCAGCCCCACGGGGGGGTTCAATTCACCCCTCCACTTT | TRBV7-9 | NA | NA | TRBJ1-6
CAYTTGYNEQFF | TGTGCCTACACCACAGGGTACAATGAGCAGTTCTTC | TRBV30 | NA | NA | TRBJ2-1
CASSVSGRYYNEQFF | TGTGCCAGCAGCGTGAGCGGGAGATACTACAATGAGCAGTTCTTC | TRBV9 | TRBD2 | NA | TRBJ2-1
CASSLVAGTYEQYF | TGTGCCAGCAGCTTGGTGGCTGGGACATACGAGCAGTACTTC | TRBV5-4 | NA | NA | TRBJ2-7
CASSPETSGSTHEQYF | TGCGCCAGCAGCCCAGAGACTAGCGGGAGTACCCACGAGCAGTACTTC | TRBV4-3 | TRBD2 | NA | TRBJ2-7
CASSSAGNYGYTF | TGTGCCAGCAGTTCCGCAGGGAACTATGGCTACACCTTC | TRBV6-5 | NA | NA | TRBJ1-2
CASSQGADQPQHF | TGCGCCAGCAGCCAAGGGGCAGATCAGCCCCAGCATTTT | TRBV4-3 | NA | NA | TRBJ1-5
CASSQDLAGDTQYF | TGTGCCAGCAGCCAAGATTTAGCGGGAGATACGCAGTATTTT | TRBV4-2 | TRBD2 | NA | TRBJ2-3
CASSRNPGSSYGYTF | TGCGCCAGCAGCCGTAATCCAGGTTCCTCCTATGGCTACACCTTC | TRBV5-1 | NA | NA | TRBJ1-2
CASSPRRTSETQYF | TGTGCCAGCAGCCCCCGGAGGACTAGCGAGACCCAGTACTTC | TRBV7-2 | TRBD2 | NA | TRBJ2-5
CSVGGTTALDEQYF | TGCAGCGTCGGGGGGACCACCGCTTTGGACGAGCAGTACTTC | TRBV29-1 | TRBD2 | NA | TRBJ2-7
CASSWDRDEQYF | TGTGCCAGCAGTTGGGACAGGGACGAGCAGTACTTC | TRBV12-3/TRBV12-4 | TRBD1 | NA | TRBJ2-7
CASQGGEQGSYGYTF | TGTGCCAGCCAGGGCGGAGAACAGGGATCCTATGGCTACACCTTC | TRBV2 | NA | NA | TRBJ1-2
CASRTATNEKLFF | TGTGCCAGCAGGACAGCAACTAATGAAAAACTGTTTTTT | TRBV6-5 | NA | NA | TRBJ1-4
CASRLGQGSYEQYF | TGTGCAAGTCGCTTAGGTCAGGGTTCCTACGAGCAGTACTTC | TRBV12-2 | NA | NA | TRBJ2-7
CASSPGTGRQPQHF | TGTGCCAGCAGTCCAGGGACAGGGAGACAGCCCCAGCATTTT | TRBV27 | TRBD1 | NA | TRBJ1-5
CASSLARALEAFF | TGTGCCAGCAGCTTAGCCAGGGCACTTGAAGCTTTCTTT | TRBV7-2 | NA | NA | TRBJ1-1
CASSQDRTSGSITYEQYF | TGTGCCAGCAGCCAAGACAGGACTAGCGGGTCGATAACCTACGAGCAGTACTTC | TRBV3-1/TRBV3-2 | TRBD2 | once | TRBJ2-7
CASMAGMNTEAFF | TGTGCCAGCATGGCAGGCATGAACACTGAAGCTTTCTTT | TRBV28 | NA | once | TRBJ1-1
CASSSHRLGLAGSGGGQYF | TGTGCCAGCAGCTCCCATCGCCTGGGGCTAGCGGGAAGTGGGGGGGGTCAGTATTTT | TRBV13 | TRBD2 | NA | TRBJ2-3